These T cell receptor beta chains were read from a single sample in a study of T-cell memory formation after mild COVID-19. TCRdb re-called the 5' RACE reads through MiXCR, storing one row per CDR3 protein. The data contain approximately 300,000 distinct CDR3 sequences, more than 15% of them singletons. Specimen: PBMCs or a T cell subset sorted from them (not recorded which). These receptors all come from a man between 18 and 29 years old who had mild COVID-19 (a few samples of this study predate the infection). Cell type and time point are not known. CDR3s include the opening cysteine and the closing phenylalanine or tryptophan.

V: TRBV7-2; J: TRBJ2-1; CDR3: CASSLVPPGAFGNEQFF
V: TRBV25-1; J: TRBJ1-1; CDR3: CASGLSGGTEAFF
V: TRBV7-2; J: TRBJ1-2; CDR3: CASSPDTVYGYTF
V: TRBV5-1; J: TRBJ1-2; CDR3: CASSSTGTADGYTF
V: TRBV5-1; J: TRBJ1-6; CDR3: CASSLSVGGAGSPLHF
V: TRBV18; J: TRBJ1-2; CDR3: CASSPGDGGDGYTF
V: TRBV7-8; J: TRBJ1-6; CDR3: CASSLAGRASSYNSPLHF
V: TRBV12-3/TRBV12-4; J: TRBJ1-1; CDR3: CASRKHREEAFF
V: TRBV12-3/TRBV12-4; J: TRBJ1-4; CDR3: CASSWGIKEKLFF
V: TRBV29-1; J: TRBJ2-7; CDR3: CSVEGAGFSSYEQYF
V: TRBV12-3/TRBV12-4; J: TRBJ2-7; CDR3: CASSSTQGHEQYF
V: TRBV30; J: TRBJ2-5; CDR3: CAWGPETGTQYF
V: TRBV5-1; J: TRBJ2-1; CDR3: CASSLDQGSEQFF
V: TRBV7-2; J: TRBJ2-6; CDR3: CASSLGGVAGANVLTF
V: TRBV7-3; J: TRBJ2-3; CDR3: CASSLISSGADTQYF
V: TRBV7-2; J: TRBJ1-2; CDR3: CASSPWTNNYGYTF
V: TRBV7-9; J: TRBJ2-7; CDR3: CANSAPAGVGEQYF
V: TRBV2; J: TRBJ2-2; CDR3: CASIRLAETNTGELFF
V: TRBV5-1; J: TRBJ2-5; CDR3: CASRSPYQETQYF
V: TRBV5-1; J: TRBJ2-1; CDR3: CASSPGQEPYNEQFF
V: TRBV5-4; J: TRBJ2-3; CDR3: CASSLAGRGTTDTQYF
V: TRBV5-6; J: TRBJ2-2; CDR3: CASSFRRDSRGGELFF
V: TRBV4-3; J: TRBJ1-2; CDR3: CASSQDYFLWGDGYTF
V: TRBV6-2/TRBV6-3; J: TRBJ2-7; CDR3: CASSYAGSAYEQYF
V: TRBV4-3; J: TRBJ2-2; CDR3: CASSLQVAGTGELFF
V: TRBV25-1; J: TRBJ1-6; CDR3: CASSATENSPLHF
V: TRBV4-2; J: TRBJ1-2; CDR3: CASSLPGAVTGYTF
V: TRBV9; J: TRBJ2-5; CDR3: CASSVGGQQETQYF
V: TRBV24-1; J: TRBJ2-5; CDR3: CATSDLYRGGETQYF
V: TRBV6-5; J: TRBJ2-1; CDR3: CATSRDGNEQFF
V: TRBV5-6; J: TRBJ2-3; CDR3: CASSFWGTPTRTDTQYF
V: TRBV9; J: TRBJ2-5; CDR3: CASSAGPMETQYF
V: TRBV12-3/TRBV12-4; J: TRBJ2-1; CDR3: CASSLNGAYNEQFF
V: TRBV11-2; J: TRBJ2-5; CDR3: CASSLGSRRLGETQYF
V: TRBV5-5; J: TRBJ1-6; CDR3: CASRRVKDPLSSPLHF
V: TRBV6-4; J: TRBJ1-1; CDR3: CASSGYREDEAFF
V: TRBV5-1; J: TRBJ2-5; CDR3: CASSLLYLGAQYF
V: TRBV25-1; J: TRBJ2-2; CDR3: CASSPSTGTGVWWELFF
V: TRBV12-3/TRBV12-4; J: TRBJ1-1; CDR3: CASSLVGTPEAFF
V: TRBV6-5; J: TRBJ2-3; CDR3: CASSYYRGSGADTQYF
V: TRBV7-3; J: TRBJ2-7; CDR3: CAGSPTGEGPYEQYF
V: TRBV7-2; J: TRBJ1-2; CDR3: CASSADRRHGYTF
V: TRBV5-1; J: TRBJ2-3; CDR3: CATQGSRTDTQYF
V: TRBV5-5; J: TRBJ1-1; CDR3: CASSLALLVGSAFF
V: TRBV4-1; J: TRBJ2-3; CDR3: CASSHLGGASTDTQYF
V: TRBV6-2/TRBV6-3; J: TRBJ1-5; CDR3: CASSRTGEPQPQHF
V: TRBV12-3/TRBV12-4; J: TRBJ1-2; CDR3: CASRGDRERNYGYTF
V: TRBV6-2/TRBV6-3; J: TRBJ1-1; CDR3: CASSSGYTEAFF
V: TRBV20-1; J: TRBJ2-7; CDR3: CSATSRGTGAYEQYF
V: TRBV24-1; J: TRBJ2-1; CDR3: CATSDLQGEYEQFF
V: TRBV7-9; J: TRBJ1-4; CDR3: CASSPGRGEKLFF
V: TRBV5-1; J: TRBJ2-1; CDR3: CASWVGPHQAEQFF
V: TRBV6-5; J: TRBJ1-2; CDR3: CASSPRVLGYGYTF
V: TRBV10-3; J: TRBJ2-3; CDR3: CAISAPGTGSTDTQYF
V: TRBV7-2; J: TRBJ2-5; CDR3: CASSPSGGQGETQYF